Detailed here is one T cell receptor (beta chain). Per the germline V gene, CDR1 is SGHDT and CDR2 is YYEEEE. The CDR3 has 13 residues. V gave up 1 base and J gave up 10 bases, with 12 bases separating them. The sample comes from a study of blood T cell repertoires in COVID-19. Study overall: Samples taken during acute and convalescent COVID-19 were collected in the United States, Italy and Spain.

TCRdb's copy holds only in-frame clones and misses some; the assay was immunoSEQ multiplex PCR. The data show about 150,000 clones, approximately 80% seen once. J is TRBJ2-1 and V is TRBV5-6, with D possibly TRBD2 on 6 matching bases. The source material was peripheral blood. This TCR was sampled from a woman older than 75 with acute or convalescent COVID-19. DNA of the CDR3: TGTGCCAGCAGCTTGCTTTCGGGGGTAGAGCAGTTCTTC. Translation: CASSLLSGVEQFF.